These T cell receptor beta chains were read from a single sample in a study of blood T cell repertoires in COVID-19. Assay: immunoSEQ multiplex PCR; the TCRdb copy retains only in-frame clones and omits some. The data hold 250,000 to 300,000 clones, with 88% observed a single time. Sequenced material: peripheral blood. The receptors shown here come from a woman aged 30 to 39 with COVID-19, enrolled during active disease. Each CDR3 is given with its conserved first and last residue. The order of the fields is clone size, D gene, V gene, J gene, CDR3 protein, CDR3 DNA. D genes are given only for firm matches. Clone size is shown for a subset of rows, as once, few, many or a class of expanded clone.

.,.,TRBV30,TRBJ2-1,CAWKAGAYNEQFF,TGTGCCTGGAAGGCGGGGGCTTACAATGAGCAGTTCTTC
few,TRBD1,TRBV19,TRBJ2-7,CASSIVGTGGDEQYF,TGTGCCAGTAGTATCGTGGGGACAGGGGGCGACGAGCAGTACTTC
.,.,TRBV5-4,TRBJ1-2,CASSLAPGGVYGYTF,TGTGCCAGCAGCTTGGCCCCCGGGGGGGTCTATGGCTACACCTTC
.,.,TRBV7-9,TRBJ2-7,CATGREFSYEQYF,TGTGCCACCGGTCGGGAGTTCTCCTACGAGCAGTACTTC
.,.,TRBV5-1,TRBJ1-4,CASSLATDSDKLFF,TGCGCCAGCAGCTTGGCTACAGACAGTGATAAACTGTTTTTT
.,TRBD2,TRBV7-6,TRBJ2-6,CASSLTSGPISGANVLTF,TGTGCCAGCAGCTTGACTAGCGGGCCGATCTCTGGGGCCAACGTCCTGACTTTC
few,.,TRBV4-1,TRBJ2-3,CASSLSWLSTDTQYF,TGCGCCAGCAGCCTCAGTTGGCTTTCCACAGATACGCAGTATTTT
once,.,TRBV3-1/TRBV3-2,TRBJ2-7,CASSPYQQDEQYF,TGTGCCAGCAGCCCTTACCAGCAGGACGAGCAGTACTTC
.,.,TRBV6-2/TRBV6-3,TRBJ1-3,CASSPYSGNTIYF,TGTGCCAGCAGCCCTTACTCTGGAAACACCATATATTTT
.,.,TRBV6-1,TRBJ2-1,CASSSAQDSRRFF,TGTGCCAGCAGTTCCGCGCAGGACTCCCGGAGGTTCTTC
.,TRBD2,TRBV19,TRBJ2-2,CASSRTGLAGGKTGELFF,TGTGCCAGTAGCAGGACGGGACTAGCGGGAGGAAAGACCGGGGAGCTGTTTTTT
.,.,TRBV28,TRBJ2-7,CASSPSMSYEQYF,TGTGCCAGCAGTCCCAGTATGTCCTACGAGCAGTACTTC
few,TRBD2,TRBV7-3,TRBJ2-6,CASSPAGGGPLTF,TGTGCCAGCAGCCCCGCTGGGGGAGGGCCCCTGACTTTC
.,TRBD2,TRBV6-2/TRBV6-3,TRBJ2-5,CASSATSGSHGETQYF,TGTGCCAGCAGCGCGACTAGCGGGAGCCATGGAGAGACCCAGTACTTC
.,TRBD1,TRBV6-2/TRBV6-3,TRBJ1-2,CASSYRDRGFRGYTF,TGTGCCAGCAGTTACCGGGACAGGGGTTTTCGTGGCTACACCTTC
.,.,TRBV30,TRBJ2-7,CAWRDSSYEQYF,TGTGCCTGGAGGGACAGTTCCTACGAGCAGTACTTC
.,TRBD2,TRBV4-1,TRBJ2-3,CASSQSGGFGDTQYF,TGCGCCAGCAGCCAATCGGGGGGATTTGGAGATACGCAGTATTTT
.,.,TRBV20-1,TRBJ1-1,CSASGPRNTEAFF,TGCAGTGCTAGTGGGCCCCGGAACACTGAAGCTTTCTTT
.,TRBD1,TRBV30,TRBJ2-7,CAWRRDRANEQYF,TGTGCCTGGAGACGGGACAGGGCGAACGAGCAGTACTTC
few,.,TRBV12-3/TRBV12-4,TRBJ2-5,CASSFRETQYF,TGTGCCAGCAGTTTTCGGGAGACCCAGTACTTC
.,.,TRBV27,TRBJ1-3,CASSRQAGSSGNTIYF,TGTGCCAGCAGTCGACAGGCCGGTAGCTCTGGAAACACCATATATTTT
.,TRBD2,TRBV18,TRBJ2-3,CASGLAGTDTQYF,TGTGCCAGCGGACTAGCGGGCACAGATACGCAGTATTTT
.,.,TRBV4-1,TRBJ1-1,CASSHPRGAGGNTEAFF,TGCGCCAGCAGCCATCCACGAGGGGCTGGGGGCAACACTGAAGCTTTCTTT
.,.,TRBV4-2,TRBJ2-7,CASSQEYSEQYF,TGTGCCAGCAGCCAAGAATACAGCGAGCAGTACTTC
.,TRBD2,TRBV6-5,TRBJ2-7,CASREREGEQYF,TGTGCCAGCAGGGAGCGGGAAGGTGAGCAGTACTTC
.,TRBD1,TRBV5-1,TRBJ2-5,CASSPGVTGGQETQYF,TGCGCCAGCAGCCCAGGGGTAACAGGGGGTCAAGAGACCCAGTACTTC
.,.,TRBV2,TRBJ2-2,CATRGDVNTGELFF,TGTGCCACGCGAGGTGATGTAAACACCGGGGAGCTGTTTTTT